The next 31 T cell receptor beta chains were all read from a single sample in a study of T cells in Graves' hyperthyroidism and ophthalmopathy. There were TCR beta CDR3 regions amplified from RNA transcripts. The HTBI primer set was used in a first-round RT-PCR of the TCR CDR3. TCRdb used MiXCR to reprocess the multiplex PCR reads, holding one entry per CDR3 protein. Of a few hundred thousand distinct CDR3 sequences detected, 15% to 17% appear once; the ten largest clones hold about 7%. The sequencing sample was made of blood. The receptors shown here come from a woman aged 25 to 39 with Graves' hyperthyroidism.

This clonotype was recorded a few times. This chain joins TRBV9 and TRBJ2-2; D remains ambiguous. Germline CDR1 reads SGDLS; CDR2 reads YYNGEE. V lost 0 bases and J lost 0, with 9 bases in between. The CDR3 covers 16 residues. The CDR3 here is CASSVVVGSNTGELFF. In DNA, the CDR3 is TGTGCCAGCAGCGTAGTTGTAGGTTCGAACACCGGGGAGCTGTTTTTT.

This clonotype occurred many times. The CDR3: CASSQDLRDIYNYGYTF. The CDR3 nucleotides read TGTGCCAGCAGCCAAGATCTCAGGGACATCTATAACTATGGCTACACCTTC. This sequence joins TRBV3-1 and TRBJ1-2, with D perhaps TRBD1 (6 bases). Germline CDR1 and CDR2: LGHDT and YNNKEL (reference sequence). The length of the CDR3 is 17 residues. V was pared by 0 bases and J by 1 base, with 15 bases between.

This clonotype has a count of ten or more. V gene TRBV29-1 combines with J gene TRBJ1-5; no definite D call. V was shortened by 7 bases and J by 6 bases, with 16 bases between the two germline ends. This CDR3 contains 13 residues. CDR1 and CDR2 from the germline V gene are SQVTM and ANQGSEA. The CDR3 bases are TGCAGCGCGTCTACAGAGGAAGGTCAGCCCCAGCATTTT. Its protein is CSASTEEGQPQHF.

This chain links TRBV7-3 with TRBJ2-2; 8 bases line up with TRBD1. CDR1 is SGHTA, CDR2 FQGTGA, per germline. CDR3 length: 15 residues. The V and J ends lost 5 bases and 1 base, in that order; junction bases with no gene match: 3. The CDR3 bases are TGTGCCAGCAGCCGGACAGGGAGGAACACCGGGGAGCTGTTTTTT. This sequence encodes CASSRTGRNTGELFF.

The chain uses TRBV20-1 and TRBJ1-2; no clear D. Germline assignment: CDR1 DFQATT and CDR2 SNEGSKA (reference sequence). V was pared by 6 bases and J by 2 bases, with 10 bases between. The CDR3 totals 12 residues. CDR3: CSAALLNYGYTF. The CDR3 DNA sequence: TGCAGTGCCGCCCTACTAAACTATGGCTACACCTTC.

The V call is TRBV27, the J call TRBJ2-3; D call uncertain. Between the trimmed V and J ends, which lost 5 bases and 4 bases, there was a span of 16 bases. This CDR3 is built from 15 residues. The germline V gene encodes CDR1 MNHEY and CDR2 SMNVEV (reference sequence). The CDR3 is CASSRSDSAPDTQYF. CDR3 bases: TGTGCCAGCAGTCGGTCCGACTCCGCACCAGATACGCAGTATTTT.

The chain links TRBV10-1 to TRBJ2-1; possibly TRBD1 for D (5 bases). The V end lost 6 bases, the J end lost 0 bases, and 24 bases lay between the germline ends. Germline CDR1 WNHNN, CDR2 SYGVQD (reference sequence). The CDR3 runs to 19 residues. The CDR3 bases are TGCGCCAGCAGCTCCAGGGCGCCCATGTCCTCCAGCTCCTACAATGAGCAGTTCTTC. Protein product: CASSSRAPMSSSSYNEQFF.

This clonotype showed up many times. The chain combines TRBV28 with TRBJ1-1; D is undetermined. Per the germline V gene, CDR1 is MDHEN and CDR2 is SYDVKM. V lost 4 bases and J 9 bases, leaving 15 bases between the germline ends. The CDR3 is 13 residues long. The CDR3 spells CASSSEAKKQAFF. The CDR3 region has the DNA TGTGCCAGCAGTTCAGAAGCAAAAAAACAAGCTTTCTTT.

This clonotype has only a few counts. The chain has TRBV4-3 and TRBJ1-6, with 7 nucleotides matching TRBD1. V trimming: 3 bases; J trimming: 7 bases; junction bases outside the gene matches: 6. This CDR3 comprises 15 residues. Germline V gene sequence: CDR1 LGHNA, CDR2 YSLEER. The CDR3 here is CASSQRDRPNSPLHF. CDR3 sequence (DNA): TGCGCCAGCAGCCAGCGGGACAGACCAAATTCACCCCTCCACTTT.

There are many counts of this clonotype. This chain links TRBV28 with TRBJ2-1, with 9 positions matching TRBD1. Looked up from germline, CDR1 is MDHEN and CDR2 is SYDVKM. The CDR3 spans 16 residues. Trimming took 1 base from V and 5 from J; bases not matched to a gene: 6. The CDR3 sequence is CASSLLGTGPDNEQFF. Here the CDR3 DNA reads TGTGCCAGCAGTTTATTAGGGACAGGGCCCGACAATGAGCAGTTCTTC. Based on the CDR3 plus reference TRBV28 and TRBJ2-1, the full variable domain is DVKVTQSSRYLVKRTGEKVFLECVQDMDHENMFWYRQDPGLGLRLIYFSYDVKMKEKGDIPEGYSVSREKKERFSLILESASTNQTSMYLCASSLLGTGPDNEQFFGPGTRLTVL.

The rearrangement joins TRBV6-2 or TRBV6-3 to TRBJ2-1, with 7 bases fitting TRBD1. The length of the CDR3 is 15 residues. Trimming took 6 bases from V and 12 from J; bases not matched to a gene: 17. CDR1 MNHEY and CDR2 SVGEGT come from the germline V gene. The CDR3: CASRIGGNEQFGQFF. The CDR3 coding sequence is TGTGCCAGCAGGATAGGGGGCAATGAGCAGTTCGGGCAGTTCTTC.

The V and J genes are TRBV20-1 and TRBJ2-1; D not resolved. The CDR3 is made up of 12 amino acids. Germline values: CDR1 DFQATT, CDR2 SNEGSKA (reference sequence). V was trimmed by 4 bases and J by 8 bases, leaving 12 bases between them. The chain's CDR3 is CSAKLPWDEQFF. The CDR3 DNA reads as TGCAGTGCTAAACTGCCGTGGGATGAGCAGTTCTTC.

The J gene is TRBJ1-1, the V gene TRBV27; D possibly corresponds to TRBD1 (6 bases). The CDR3 runs to 15 residues. Trimming removed 2 bases at V and 2 bases at J, with 12 bases between. CDR1 is MNHEY and CDR2 is SMNVEV in the germline V gene (reference sequence). CDR3 DNA sequence: TGTGCCAGCAGTTTAGCGGGGACAAAAAACACTGAAGCTTTCTTT. Translating gives CASSLAGTKNTEAFF.

A few counts support this clonotype. The V call is TRBV5-6, the J call TRBJ1-1, with unresolved D. Germline V gene sequence: CDR1 SGHDT, CDR2 YYEEEE. The CDR3 is 11 amino acids. V was shortened by 6 bases and J by 7 bases, with 10 bases between the two germline ends. The CDR3 sequence is CASKGRGEAFF. The CDR3 nucleotides are TGTGCCAGCAAAGGGCGAGGTGAAGCTTTCTTT.

This clonotype has a handful of counts. This rearrangement joins TRBV9 to TRBJ2-7; the match to TRBD1 covers 9 bases. Trimming took 4 bases from V and 2 from J; bases not matched to a gene: 4. This CDR3 spans 14 amino acids. CDR1 is SGDLS, CDR2 YYNGEE, per germline. In nucleotides, the CDR3 is TGTGCCAGCAGCAAAGGGACAGGGACCTACGAGCAGTACTTC. Translated, it gives CASSKGTGTYEQYF.

J is TRBJ2-7 and V is TRBV20-1; 10 bases match TRBD1. In germline, CDR1 is DFQATT, CDR2 SNEGSKA (reference sequence). V dropped 5 bases and J dropped 7; count of bases not matched to a gene: 11. This CDR3 has 14 residues. The CDR3 here is CSAAPGTGVEEQYF. The DNA of the CDR3 is TGCAGTGCTGCCCCCGGGACAGGGGTTGAAGAGCAGTACTTC.

The sample holds many counts of this clonotype. The chain has TRBV20-1 and TRBJ2-7; D is perhaps TRBD1 (6 bases). V was cut by 7 bases and J by 2 bases, with 18 bases left in between. CDR1 is DFQATT, CDR2 SNEGSKA, per germline (reference sequence). The CDR3 runs to 14 residues. The CDR3 coding sequence is TGCAGTGTGCCGGGACATGTCACGGCCTACGAGCAGTACTTC. It yields the protein CSVPGHVTAYEQYF.

This clonotype was seen at least ten times. The chain uses TRBV5-1 and TRBJ2-7; no clear D. The CDR3 runs 14 residues. In germline, CDR1 is SGHRS, CDR2 YFSETQ. V was pared by 0 bases and J by 0 bases, with 7 bases between. The CDR3 DNA follows: TGCGCCAGCAGCTTGGATACCCGCTCCTACGAGCAGTACTTC. Translated, it gives CASSLDTRSYEQYF.

Ten or more counts support this clonotype. The V and J genes are TRBV4-2 and TRBJ2-3, with a tentative D call TRBD2 (6 bases). Per the germline V gene, CDR1 is LGHNA and CDR2 is YNFKEQ. V lost 1 base and J lost 2, with 10 bases in between. CDR3 length: 15 amino acids. The CDR3 DNA is TGTGCCAGCAGCCAAGCAGGAGGGAACACAGATACGCAGTATTTT. Encoded protein: CASSQAGGNTDTQYF.

About this clonotype itself: Given the absence of the conserved phenylalanine or tryptophan at the CDR3 end, a read error is likely. The chain recombines TRBV6-2 or TRBV6-3 with TRBJ1-6; TRBD1 matches 9 bases. This CDR3 spans 15 amino acids. Germline V gene lookup returns CDR1 MNHEY and CDR2 SVGEGT. V gave up 6 bases and J gave up 6 bases; unmatched junction bases: 6. CDR3: CASSRQTGGNSPLHL. The CDR3 DNA is TGTGCCAGCAGCCGCCAGACAGGGGGTAATTCACCCCTCCACCTT.

This clonotype appeared many times. The chain employs TRBV20-1 and TRBJ1-1; D is ambiguous. CDR1 and CDR2 from the germline V gene are DFQATT and SNEGSKA (reference sequence). Trimming stripped 5 bases from V and 5 bases from J, with 15 bases between. This CDR3 is built from 13 residues. The CDR3 loop is CSAGAPGRTEAFF. The DNA of the CDR3 is TGCAGTGCTGGAGCCCCCGGGAGGACTGAAGCTTTCTTT.

V is TRBV2 and J is TRBJ2-3, with D perhaps assigned TRBD1 or TRBD2 (5 bases each). The germline V and J ends were trimmed by 7 bases and 4 bases, with 15 bases remaining between them. The CDR3 is 14 amino acids. The V gene's germline CDR1 is SNHLY and CDR2 FYNNEI. CDR3 coding DNA: TGTGCCAGCACCGAGGGTTGGGGCGCAGATACGCAGTATTTT. This sequence encodes CASTEGWGADTQYF.

The table lists this clonotype with many counts. CDR3 sequence: CASSLSGAAEDTQYF. The CDR3, as DNA: TGTGCCAGCAGTTTATCGGGGGCGGCGGAGGATACGCAGTATTTT. The rearrangement uses TRBV12-3 or TRBV12-4 and TRBJ2-3; tentatively, D is TRBD1 or TRBD2 (6 bases each). The CDR3 loop spans 15 amino acids. V lost 2 bases and J 6 bases, leaving 15 bases between the germline ends.

This clonotype has at least ten counts. This chain joins TRBV2 and TRBJ2-2; 11 bases line up with TRBD1. Trimming removed 6 bases from V and 4 bases from J; junction bases left unmatched: 7. The CDR3 has 16 amino acids. Germline V CDR1 and CDR2: SNHLY, FYNNEI. CDR3 bases: TGTGCCAGCAGGGTACCGGGACAGGGGGGCACCGGGGAGCTGTTTTTT. As protein: CASRVPGQGGTGELFF.

This clonotype was counted many times. CDR3 residues: CASSQGEPPYEQYF. CDR3 in DNA: TGCGCCAGCAGCCAAGGGGAACCCCCCTACGAGCAGTACTTC. V gene TRBV4-3 combines with J gene TRBJ2-7; D gene ambiguous. Germline CDR1 is LGHNA and CDR2 is YSLEER. The CDR3 consists of 14 residues. Trimming pared 1 base from V and 2 bases from J, leaving 9 bases between.

This clonotype was observed at least ten times. V usage is TRBV11-3 and J usage is TRBJ2-3; unclear D gene. The CDR3 covers 13 residues. Trimming took off 0 bases at V and 7 bases at J, with 8 bases between the two ends. Germline CDR1 SGHNT, CDR2 YENEEA. This chain's CDR3 is CASSLDLKHTQYF. CDR3 sequence (DNA): TGTGCCAGCAGCTTAGATCTAAAACATACGCAGTATTTT.

Many counts were recorded for this clonotype. This chain joins TRBV18 and TRBJ1-5, with a tentative D call TRBD1 (5 bases). V shed 0 bases and J shed 11 bases, with 14 bases lying between them. The CDR3 loop spans 14 amino acids. Germline assignment: CDR1 KGHSH and CDR2 LQKENI. In DNA, the CDR3 is TGTGCCAGCTCACCACCGAATGCCCAGGGCACCCAGCATTTT. This sequence encodes CASSPPNAQGTQHF.

This clonotype was detected only a few times. The rearrangement joins TRBV24-1 to TRBJ2-1, with 7 bases matching TRBD1. The CDR3 covers 14 residues. The V and J ends lost 4 bases and 8 bases, in that order; junction bases with no gene match: 7. Germline CDR1 is KGHDR and CDR2 is SFDVKD. The DNA for the CDR3 is TGTGCCACCAGTGACTCGACAGGGACGGATGAGCAGTTCTTC. The encoded protein is CATSDSTGTDEQFF.

As concerns this clonotype: Possible read error: a much larger clone is one base away. V and J are TRBV27 and TRBJ1-1, with 8 bases aligning to TRBD1. The junction had 4 bases not matched to a gene; V was cut back by 6 bases and J by 4 bases. Per germline, CDR1 MNHEY and CDR2 SMNVEV (reference sequence). This CDR3 has 13 amino acids. CDR3 DNA sequence: TGTGCCAGCAGCTGGCAGGGGGCCACTGAAGCTTTCTTT. The encoded protein is CASSWQGATEAFF.

This clonotype showed up many times. V gene TRBV28 combines with J gene TRBJ2-5, with D unclear. Germline V CDR1 and CDR2: MDHEN, SYDVKM. Trimming took off 10 bases at V and 1 base at J, with 16 bases between the two ends. The CDR3 contains 14 residues. The CDR3 bases are TGTGCCACCATTGCCAAGGTACCCCAAGAGACCCAGTACTTC. Protein product: CATIAKVPQETQYF.

This clonotype was picked up a small number of times. The chain employs TRBV19 and TRBJ1-2; TRBD1 agrees at 10 bases. V shed 6 bases, J shed 2 bases, and the junction held 9 bases outside the gene matches. Germline V gene data show CDR1 as LNHDA and CDR2 as SQIVND (reference sequence). This CDR3 spans 16 amino acids. CDR3 in DNA: TGTGCCAGTAGGACAGGGGGCCTTACCCCCAACTATGGCTACACCTTC. Translated, it gives CASRTGGLTPNYGYTF.